This TCR beta chain was identified in a study of cytomegalovirus exposure and HLA in healthy donors. Study-wide context: Clustering assigned 81% of the 350 to 450 genotyped donors to the Caucasian-associated ancestry cluster.

There are 14 residues in the CDR3. The V end lost 4 bases, the J end lost 3 bases, and 13 bases lay between the germline ends. Germline CDR1 and CDR2: SGHRS and YFSETQ. PCR primers comprised 60 Vbeta and 13 Jbeta primers. Using immunoSEQ multiplex PCR, the repertoire was profiled, and TCRdb retains in-frame clones only, with some absent. The sample has approximately 120,000 clones; over 65% are singletons. Sample: PBMCs. This clonotype was sampled from a man in his forties or fifties in good health and CMV-seronegative. The chain links TRBV5-1 to TRBJ1-1, with TRBD1 as a possible D gene (6 bases). The CDR3 sequence: CASSQLQGDTEAFF. CDR3 DNA sequence: TGCGCCAGCAGCCAATTACAGGGTGACACTGAAGCTTTCTTT. Based on the CDR3 plus reference TRBV5-1 and TRBJ1-1, the full variable domain is KAGVTQTPRYLIKTRGQQVTLSCSPISGHRSVSWYQQTPGQGLQFLFEYFSETQRNKGNFPGRFSGRQFSNSRSEMNVSTLELGDSALYLCASSQLQGDTEAFFGQGTRLTVV.